The 7 T cell receptor beta chains listed next were all sequenced from one sample in a study of shared clonotypes between healthy human individuals. Generated by immunoSEQ multiplex PCR, the TCRdb table keeps only in-frame clones and is missing some. The sample carries 1.6 million or so clones, roughly 96% recorded once. The material sequenced was naive CD4+ T cells sorted from blood. Sample subset: CD45RA+ positively selected. Source of these receptors: a man between 25 and 39 years old in good health.

The CDR3 spells CASSLESGRSYNEQFF. Written as DNA, the CDR3 is TGTGCCAGCAGCTTAGAATCAGGGCGCTCCTACAATGAGCAGTTCTTC. The V and J genes are TRBV11-2 and TRBJ2-1, with D perhaps matching TRBD1 (5 bases). The CDR3 loop spans 16 amino acids. Germline V CDR1 and CDR2: SGHAT, FQNNGV. V was cut by 0 bases and J by 0 bases, with 9 bases left in between.

The rearrangement joins TRBV10-2 to TRBJ2-6; D remains ambiguous. Trimming removed 5 bases at V and 4 bases at J, with 9 bases between. CDR3 size: 14 residues. Per germline, CDR1 WSHSY and CDR2 SAAADI. The CDR3 bases are TGCGCCAGCAGTAATTCGGCGGGGGCCAACGTCCTGACTTTC. This encodes CASSNSAGANVLTF.

The CDR3 loop reads CASSVVRGSAEAFF. The CDR3 DNA follows: TGTGCCAGCAGTGTCGTGAGGGGCTCGGCTGAAGCTTTCTTT. V and J are TRBV2 and TRBJ1-1, with a possible D match to TRBD1 (5 bases). Germline-derived CDR1 and CDR2 are SNHLY and FYNNEI. This CDR3 region has 14 residues. V was pared by 4 bases and J by 6 bases, with 15 bases between.

On this clone: This same CDR3 is encoded by further DNA sequences in the sample. This chain joins TRBV27 and TRBJ2-3; no definite D call. CDR3 length: 14 amino acids. Germline-derived CDR1 and CDR2 are MNHEY and SMNVEV (reference sequence). Trimming pared 2 bases from V and 0 bases from J, leaving 6 bases between. The CDR3 loop reads CASSLGLSTDTQYF. The CDR3, as DNA: TGTGCCAGCAGTTTAGGGTTGAGCACAGATACGCAGTATTTT.

CDR3 DNA: TGTGCCAGCAGGCGAATATGGAGCTCCTACGAGCAGTACTTC. Encoded protein: CASRRIWSSYEQYF. V gene TRBV27 combines with J gene TRBJ2-7; D not certain. Germline assignment: CDR1 MNHEY and CDR2 SMNVEV (reference sequence). This CDR3 is built from 14 residues. V was clipped by 6 bases and J by 0 bases, with 12 bases between them.

V gene TRBV5-1 combines with J gene TRBJ2-6; D is unresolved. The CDR3 runs 15 residues. The germline V gene encodes CDR1 SGHRS and CDR2 YFSETQ. V was clipped by 0 bases and J by 0 bases, with 4 bases between them. The CDR3 is CASSLEFSGANVLTF. CDR3 DNA: TGCGCCAGCAGCTTGGAGTTCTCTGGGGCCAACGTCCTGACTTTC.

With regard to this clone: Other DNA sequences in the sample encode the same CDR3. The chain carries TRBV6-5 and TRBJ2-3; perhaps TRBD2 as D (5 bases). CDR1 is MNHEY and CDR2 is SVGAGI in the germline V gene. This CDR3 contains 13 residues. V shed 7 bases and J shed 1 base, with 9 bases lying between them. The CDR3 reads CASTSGGTDTQYF. CDR3 DNA sequence: TGTGCCAGCACGAGCGGCGGCACAGATACGCAGTATTTT.